Each of the 15 T cell receptor beta chains below was sequenced from the same sample in a study of OX40 agonist ivuxolimab in advanced cancers. TCRdb's table, derived via immunoSEQ multiplex PCR, lists solely in-frame clones and lacks some. The sample lists tens of thousands of clones; roughly 85% were seen once. The sample here was CD4+ or CD8+ T cells sorted from blood, taken in a trial of the OX40 agonist ivuxolimab. Receptors originate from an adult with an advanced solid tumor such as melanoma, head and neck, liver or kidney cancer.

This rearrangement joins TRBV6-1 to TRBJ1-5; 9 bases agree with TRBD1. The V and J ends lost 0 bases and 4 bases, in that order; junction bases with no gene match: 10. CDR1 MNHNS and CDR2 SASEGT come from the germline V gene. This CDR3 has 18 residues. The CDR3 DNA follows: TGTGCCAGCAGTGAAGCGCTTGGGGGGACAGGGTTGAATCAGCCCCAGCATTTT. It translates to CASSEALGGTGLNQPQHF.

V gene TRBV9 combines with J gene TRBJ2-3; 8 bases agree with TRBD2. The CDR3 totals 14 residues. Losses at the gene ends were 5 bases for V and 1 base for J; bases not matched to a gene: 3. CDR1 is SGDLS, CDR2 YYNGEE, per germline. CDR3 residues: CASSLSGGTDTQYF. Here the CDR3 DNA reads TGTGCCAGCAGTCTTAGCGGGGGCACAGATACGCAGTATTTT.

The gene calls are TRBV7-2 and TRBJ2-3; D possibly corresponds to TRBD1 (6 bases). Germline CDR1 is SGHTA and CDR2 is FQGNSA. The CDR3 runs to 13 residues. Deletions cut 4 bases from V and 2 bases from J, with 7 bases between. CDR3 sequence (DNA): TGTGCCAGCAGCTACAGGGCCACAGATACGCAGTATTTT. It encodes CASSYRATDTQYF.

The genes are TRBV19 and TRBJ2-6; D gene unclear. Germline values: CDR1 LNHDA, CDR2 SQIVND (reference sequence). The CDR3 spans 13 residues. V was cut by 5 bases and J by 4 bases, with 6 bases left in between. The CDR3 reads CASSFTGANVLTF. CDR3 DNA sequence: TGTGCCAGTAGTTTCACGGGGGCCAACGTCCTGACTTTC.

The rearrangement joins TRBV4-1 to TRBJ2-5; 14 nucleotides align to TRBD2. V dropped 3 bases and J dropped 2; count of bases not matched to a gene: 8. The CDR3 covers 18 residues. Germline V CDR1 and CDR2: MGHRA, YSYEKL. CDR3 protein: CASSHGTSGGGWQETQYF. Here the CDR3 DNA reads TGCGCCAGCAGCCATGGGACTAGCGGGGGCGGGTGGCAAGAGACCCAGTACTTC.

The J gene is TRBJ2-7, the V gene TRBV4-3; 15 bases are shared with TRBD2. This CDR3 has 16 amino acids. Germline V gene sequence: CDR1 LGHNA, CDR2 YSLEER. V was pared by 1 base and J by 3 bases, with 1 base of the junction left unmatched. CDR3 sequence reads: CASSQGGLAGGYEQYF. CDR3 bases: TGCGCCAGCAGCCAAGGGGGACTAGCGGGGGGCTACGAGCAGTACTTC.

The chain is built from TRBV9 and TRBJ2-1; no firm D call. The CDR3 totals 14 residues. From germline, CDR1 is SGDLS and CDR2 YYNGEE. Trimming left V 0 bases short and J 10 bases short, with 14 bases between. CDR3 DNA: TGTGCCAGCAGCGTAGCCAACTTGCTCGGAGAGCAGTTCTTC. This encodes CASSVANLLGEQFF.

The chain employs TRBV7-8 and TRBJ1-6; D remains unclear. With 5 bases removed from V and 12 bases from J, the gap between germline ends came to 8 bases. The CDR3 has 11 residues. Germline assignment: CDR1 SGHVS and CDR2 FQNEAQ. The CDR3: CASSPGGPLHF. The CDR3 nucleotides are TGTGCCAGCAGCCCCGGCGGACCCCTCCACTTT.

The V and J genes are TRBV30 and TRBJ2-7; TRBD1 is a possible D gene (6 bases). The CDR3 sequence is 13 residues long. V lost 4 bases and J lost 2, with 12 bases in between. The germline V gene has CDR1 GTSNPN and CDR2 SVGIG (reference sequence). In DNA form, the CDR3 reads TGTGCCTGGAAGGTAAAGGGGGCCTACGAGCAGTACTTC. Its protein is CAWKVKGAYEQYF.

The V and J genes are TRBV5-5 and TRBJ1-1; D uncertain. V lost 0 bases to trimming and J lost 0 bases, with 12 bases between them. The CDR3 is 16 residues long. Germline CDR1 reads SGHKS; CDR2 reads YYEKEE (reference sequence). CDR3 region: CASSLGTPLMNTEAFF. The CDR3 DNA sequence: TGTGCCAGCAGCTTGGGAACACCTCTTATGAACACTGAAGCTTTCTTT.

The chain has TRBV11-1 and TRBJ2-3; TRBD2 matches 9 bases. V dropped 6 bases and J dropped 1; count of bases not matched to a gene: 8. CDR3 length: 16 amino acids. Germline-derived CDR1 and CDR2 are SGHAT and FQDESV (reference sequence). The CDR3 reads CASSRALAGGTDTQYF. The CDR3 bases are TGTGCCAGCAGTCGAGCCTTAGCGGGGGGCACAGATACGCAGTATTTT.

V usage is TRBV18 and J usage is TRBJ2-7; perhaps TRBD1 as D (6 bases). There are 13 residues in the CDR3. The ends were cut back, 6 bases at V and 3 bases at J, with 12 bases in the middle. Per the germline V gene, CDR1 is KGHSH and CDR2 is LQKENI. As DNA, the CDR3 is TGTGCCAGCTCGCAGGGGATTTACTACGAGCAGTACTTC. The encoded protein is CASSQGIYYEQYF.

The chain links TRBV6-1 to TRBJ1-2; TRBD1 agrees at 9 bases. CDR1 and CDR2 (germline): MNHNS, SASEGT. The CDR3 has 13 residues. With 10 bases clipped from V and 5 bases from J, the junction kept 8 bases outside the gene matches. The CDR3 sequence is CANAGTGLYGYTF. The CDR3 nucleotides are TGTGCCAACGCCGGGACAGGGCTTTATGGCTACACCTTC.

The rearrangement uses TRBV6-6 and TRBJ1-1, with unresolved D. CDR1 and CDR2 (germline): MNHNY, SVGAGI (reference sequence). The CDR3 is made up of 14 amino acids. The V and J ends lost 0 bases and 1 base respectively, with 6 bases between them. This chain's CDR3 is CASSYSPPNTEAFF. The CDR3 bases are TGTGCCAGCAGTTACTCGCCCCCGAACACTGAAGCTTTCTTT.

The chain joins TRBV9 to TRBJ2-7; 9 bases are a match to TRBD1. The length of the CDR3 is 14 residues. From germline, CDR1 is SGDLS and CDR2 YYNGEE. V gave up 4 bases and J gave up 6 bases; unmatched junction bases: 8. DNA of the CDR3: TGTGCCAGCAGCCCTTGGACAGGGGAAGGCGAGCAGTACTTC. Its protein is CASSPWTGEGEQYF.